The 14 T cell receptor beta chains below were found in one sample sequenced in a study of blood T cell repertoires in COVID-19 (dated by TCRdb to between 2020 and 2021). Libraries came from the immunoSEQ multiplex PCR assay. Entries here come from immuneACCESS through TCRdb and include only in-frame sequences with V and J called. Some clones fail to appear in such tables; in the studies checked, an unresolved V gene covers under half of the shortfall, and the cause of the remainder is unknown. Recorded for this sample are about 50,000 clones; 86% of them occurred a single time. The top ten hold roughly 14% of the sample. The sample taken for sequencing was peripheral blood. The origin of the receptors is a human donor in a cohort sampled during active COVID-19.

This rearrangement joins TRBV7-9 to TRBJ1-2; no clear D. The CDR3 is 12 residues long. V was clipped by 1 base and J by 4 bases, with 4 bases between them. Germline CDR1 is SEHNR and CDR2 is FQNEAQ (reference sequence). The CDR3 reads CASSLDFYGYTF. As DNA, the CDR3 is TGTGCCAGCAGCTTAGACTTCTATGGCTACACCTTC.

The J gene is TRBJ2-3, the V gene TRBV10-2; tentatively, D is TRBD2 (5 bases). V was shortened by 6 bases and J by 4 bases, with 14 bases between the two germline ends. Germline V gene sequence: CDR1 WSHSY, CDR2 SAAADI. CDR3 length equals 14 residues. The DNA for the CDR3 is TGCGCCAGCAGACTGGCGGGTGGCGCAGATACGCAGTATTTT. It specifies CASRLAGGADTQYF.

The chain links TRBV7-2 to TRBJ2-5; tentative D call: TRBD1 (6 bases). Trimming cost V 1 base and J 3 bases, with 6 bases left between them. Germline V gene data show CDR1 as SGHTA and CDR2 as FQGNSA. This CDR3 comprises 13 residues. This CDR3 is CASSLGQEETQYF. For the CDR3, the DNA is TGTGCCAGCAGCTTAGGACAGGAAGAGACCCAGTACTTC.

V is TRBV4-2 and J is TRBJ1-2; TRBD1 matches at 7 bases. This CDR3 has 15 amino acids. V dropped 3 bases and J dropped 3; count of bases not matched to a gene: 7. Germline V gene sequence: CDR1 LGHNA, CDR2 YNFKEQ. CDR3 sequence (DNA): TGTGCCAGCAGCCACTTCGCCGGGACAGACTATGGCTACACCTTC. Translation: CASSHFAGTDYGYTF.

This chain uses TRBV7-9 with TRBJ1-3, with a weak D call TRBD1 (6 bases). Trimming shortened V by 5 bases and J by 4 bases, and 15 bases separated the two germline ends. The CDR3 loop spans 15 amino acids. Germline CDR1 is SEHNR and CDR2 is FQNEAQ (reference sequence). CDR3 DNA sequence: TGTGCCAGCAGCAAAGGGGGGGAACCCGGAAACACCATATATTTT. This codes for CASSKGGEPGNTIYF.

The chain is built from TRBV6-6 and TRBJ2-3; the D gene is possibly TRBD2 (5 bases). The CDR3 is 14 residues long. Trimming removed 6 bases from V and 0 bases from J, with 10 bases in between. CDR1 is MNHNY and CDR2 is SVGAGI in the germline V gene (reference sequence). CDR3 DNA sequence: TGTGCCAGCAGCCCCGGACTGAGCACAGATACGCAGTATTTT. This translates into CASSPGLSTDTQYF.

This clone was found a few times. This chain links TRBV19 with TRBJ1-5; no clear D. Germline CDR1 is LNHDA and CDR2 is SQIVND (reference sequence). Deletions cut 0 bases from V and 0 bases from J, with 9 bases between. CDR3 size: 16 residues. CDR3 coding DNA: TGTGCCAGTAGTATAGAGGCAGACTATAGCAATCAGCCCCAGCATTTT. Translated, it gives CASSIEADYSNQPQHF.

This chain links TRBV6-6 with TRBJ2-5; 8 bases are shared with TRBD2. This CDR3 region has 13 residues. Germline lookup yields CDR1 MNHNY and CDR2 SVGAGI (reference sequence). V was pared by 5 bases and J by 5 bases, with 4 bases of the junction left unmatched. The CDR3: CASSRGGRETQYF. In nucleotides, the CDR3 is TGTGCCAGCAGTCGGGGGGGGCGGGAGACCCAGTACTTC.

This chain uses TRBV6-5 with TRBJ2-7; TRBD2 matches 7 bases. This CDR3 comprises 13 residues. Per the germline V gene, CDR1 is MNHEY and CDR2 is SVGAGI. V lost 7 bases, J lost 3 bases, and 6 bases stayed unmatched. The CDR3 protein is CASKPSGVYEQYF. The CDR3 DNA sequence: TGTGCCAGCAAGCCTAGCGGAGTCTACGAGCAGTACTTC.

This chain uses TRBV14 with TRBJ2-3, with a possible D match to TRBD1 (5 bases). V lost 3 bases and J 0 bases, leaving 10 bases between the germline ends. Germline V gene sequence: CDR1 SGHDN, CDR2 FVKESK. The CDR3 is 15 residues long. CDR3 in amino acids: CASSQLYRSTDTQYF. The DNA for the CDR3 is TGTGCCAGCAGCCAGCTTTACAGGAGCACAGATACGCAGTATTTT.

This clone was observed once. J is TRBJ1-1 and V is TRBV27, with D maybe TRBD1 (6 bases). There are 15 residues in the CDR3. Trimming removed 1 base at V and 5 bases at J, with 14 bases between. The germline CDR1 and CDR2 sequences are MNHEY and SMNVEV (reference sequence). CDR3 sequence (DNA): TGTGCCAGCAGTTTATATCAGGGGCGCGGGACTGAAGCTTTCTTT. It encodes CASSLYQGRGTEAFF.

As regards this clone: At one of its ends the junction is not consistent with the germline gene, which may arise from a read error. V is TRBV7-2 and J is TRBJ1-2; weak D call: TRBD1 (6 bases). Per the germline V gene, CDR1 is SGHTA and CDR2 is FQGNSA. The CDR3 extends over 13 amino acids. In nucleotides, the CDR3 is TGTGCCAGCAGCCGAGGGACAACCGATGGTTACACCTTC. Translation: CASSRGTTDGYTF.

The chain links TRBV6-1 to TRBJ2-1; D unclear. Looked up from germline, CDR1 is MNHNS and CDR2 is SASEGT. CDR3 length: 13 amino acids. Between the trimmed V and J ends, which lost 2 bases and 3 bases, there was a span of 5 bases. The CDR3 protein is CASSEINYNEQFF. In nucleotides, the CDR3 is TGTGCCAGCAGTGAAATAAACTACAATGAGCAGTTCTTC.

The chain couples TRBV4-2 to TRBJ2-5; D might be TRBD1 (6 bases). The germline CDR1 and CDR2 sequences are LGHNA and YNFKEQ. V dropped 4 bases and J dropped 5 bases, with 11 bases sitting between them. The CDR3 has 13 residues. The CDR3 loop reads CASSPGQRETQYF. The CDR3 DNA sequence: TGTGCCAGCAGCCCAGGACAGAGGGAGACCCAGTACTTC.